The rows below give T cell receptor beta chains drawn from one sample of a study of beta chain features in type 1 diabetes. Profiling relied on immunoSEQ multiplex PCR, and the TCRdb table lists in-frame clones only, not all of them. This table holds 900,000 or so clones, roughly a sixth found once. Sequencing was done on a sample of naive CD4+ T cells from blood. The receptors were gathered from a young woman in good health. Each CDR3 is given without its conserved first and last residue. Each record gives: V gene, CDR3 protein.

TRBV4-1	ASSQVRGGQGTYNEQF
TRBV27	ASSQRGGGYEQY
TRBV4-3	ASSQETSAFYEQY
TRBV5-1	ASSPGSTDTQY
TRBV28	ASREQGAYEQY
TRBV10-3	AISKIPNTGELF
TRBV2	ASSDFVYEQY
TRBV9	ASSVVAGNNEQF
TRBV7-9	ASSRLAGELF
TRBV11-3	ASSPEADRAYNEQF
TRBV28	ASRHWTGGMDNYGYT
TRBV6-1	ASSEAPGGNPYNEQF
TRBV28	ASRQIAGGYNEQF
TRBV12-5	ASAVGTGHENIQY
TRBV18	ASSPQELAGYEQY
TRBV19	ASSIDTRGSYNEQF
TRBV6-1	ASSGLAGPTDTQY
TRBV4-3	ASSQDFTGGYGYT
TRBV5-1	ASSESGSRTGELF
TRBV6-6	ASIISGGGVRGELF
TRBV15	ATSRDGGLPYEQY
TRBV10-3	AISARDPSRAF
TRBV6-1	ASSARTTGAYNEQF
TRBV11-2	ASSLGGSKPYEQY
TRBV7-8	ASSFGPGQGDYEQY
TRBV6-1	ASSRGGNYQPQH
TRBV9	ASSTIPGVGTEAF
TRBV7-9	ASSPGLAVPTSTDTQY
TRBV7-2	ASSSRLRGRVTEAF
TRBV9	ASSGGLAGGPLTDTQY
TRBV7-2	ASSQGASGHSWRIEQY
TRBV28	ASRPRTGGRDQPQH
TRBV7-2	ASSKSAGELF
TRBV28	ASSFMRLSTEADTQY
TRBV5-4	ASSLTVSTDTQY
TRBV25-1	ASSGAGSDTQY
TRBV28	ASSSSLRSNEQF
TRBV7-2	ASSLPGSGPGANVLT
TRBV28	ASSLSGLAGGGRQETQY
TRBV5-4	ASSWTPGTAKAQY
TRBV27	ASSRVSGAQY
TRBV7-2	ASSLVATNEQF
TRBV11-2	ASSFSSGASYEQY
TRBV27	ASSLSSGRIYEQY
TRBV14	ASSQDVGPSGETQY
TRBV28	AVSGNYNEQF